This entry is about one T cell receptor beta chain. This sample is part of a study of blood T cell repertoires in COVID-19. The overall study: PBMCs, B-cell-depleted T cells, or T cells were the source of the cDNA or gDNA that made up the material.

Libraries were prepared by immunoSEQ multiplex PCR; TCRdb keeps only in-frame clonotypes and omits some of them. The table has 150,000 to 200,000 clones, around four fifths seen once. The specimen sequenced was PBMCs or T cells enriched from blood (not recorded which). The clonotype was recovered from a woman aged 45-65 years in a cohort exposed to, infected with or recovered from COVID-19 (not recorded which).

CDR3 in DNA: TGTGCCAGCTCACCACAACAGGAAAAGGGTGAGCAGTTCTTC. Its translation: CASSPQQEKGEQFF. The chain combines TRBV18 with TRBJ2-1; weak D call: TRBD1 (5 bases). The germline V gene has CDR1 KGHSH and CDR2 LQKENI. This CDR3 has 14 amino acids. V lost 1 base and J lost 9, with 13 bases in between.